The 9 T cell receptor beta chains below all came from one sample that was sequenced in a study of blood T cell repertoires in COVID-19. Measured with immunoSEQ multiplex PCR; TCRdb has only the in-frame clones, and not every one. The data contain 150,000 to 200,000 clones, 60% to 80% of them singletons. The sample comprised peripheral blood. The receptors were gathered from a woman aged 70-85 years with acute or convalescent COVID-19.

This clone was counted between two and nine times. The chain joins TRBV10-3 to TRBJ1-5; TRBD1 aligns across 8 bases. With V trimmed by 8 bases and J by 4 bases, 4 bases remained unmatched. The CDR3 is 13 residues long. CDR1 and CDR2 (germline): ENHRY, SYGVKD. The CDR3 here is CAIQDRENQPQHF. The CDR3 bases are TGTGCCATCCAGGACAGGGAAAATCAGCCCCAGCATTTT.

J is TRBJ2-7 and V is TRBV5-1; 9 nucleotides agree with TRBD2. CDR1 SGHRS and CDR2 YFSETQ come from the germline V gene. The CDR3 is made up of 19 amino acids. Trimming took 4 bases from V and 2 from J; bases not matched to a gene: 19. The CDR3 nucleotides are TGCGCCAGCAGCCGCCTGAGGGTAGCGGGAGACTTCCGCCCCTACGAGCAGTACTTC. As protein: CASSRLRVAGDFRPYEQYF.

There are a few counts of this clone. This rearrangement joins TRBV10-2 to TRBJ2-7; 8 nucleotides agree with TRBD2. CDR1 WSHSY and CDR2 SAAADI come from the germline V gene. Germline trimming cut 2 bases from V and 4 bases from J; bases unmatched to any gene: 10. This CDR3 contains 16 residues. The CDR3 DNA reads as TGCGCCAGCAGTGAGGGACTAGCCGGGGGCCTATACGAGCAGTACTTC. Amino acid sequence: CASSEGLAGGLYEQYF.

The chain employs TRBV27 and TRBJ1-6, with D perhaps TRBD1 (5 bases). The germline gives CDR1 MNHEY, CDR2 SMNVEV (reference sequence). The CDR3 sequence is 15 residues long. The V end lost 1 base, the J end lost 7 bases, and 11 bases lay between the germline ends. The CDR3 sequence is CASSLLGQGNSPLHF. CDR3 DNA: TGTGCCAGCAGTTTATTGGGCCAGGGCAATTCACCCCTCCACTTT.

This clone was seen a few times. The chain recombines TRBV5-1 with TRBJ2-7; TRBD1 aligns across 7 bases. Per germline, CDR1 SGHRS and CDR2 YFSETQ. V lost 2 bases to trimming and J lost 4 bases; unmatched junction nucleotides: 9. The CDR3 has 15 residues. CDR3 nucleotide sequence: TGCGCCAGCAGCTTACAGGGGTCTGGATCGTACGAGCAGTACTTC. This translates into CASSLQGSGSYEQYF.

The chain uses TRBV5-1 and TRBJ1-5, with 8 bases fitting TRBD1. CDR3 length: 13 residues. CDR1 and CDR2 from the germline V gene are SGHRS and YFSETQ. After removal of 5 bases from V and 8 bases from J, the junction contained 6 bases not matched to a gene. This CDR3 is CASRATDREPQHF. The CDR3, as DNA: TGCGCCAGCAGGGCTACGGACAGGGAGCCCCAGCATTTT.

This chain connects TRBV6-5 to TRBJ1-4; possible D gene TRBD1, 6 bases. V gave up 6 bases and J gave up 5 bases, with 10 bases separating them. This CDR3 spans 13 amino acids. The germline V gene encodes CDR1 MNHEY and CDR2 SVGAGI. CDR3 loop: CASRDRLNEKLFF. In nucleotides, the CDR3 is TGTGCCAGCAGGGACAGACTAAATGAAAAACTGTTTTTT.

V usage is TRBV11-2 and J usage is TRBJ2-7; 8 nucleotides match TRBD2. The germline V gene has CDR1 SGHAT and CDR2 FQNNGV. V was clipped by 7 bases and J by 2 bases; unmatched bases: 7. CDR3 length: 14 amino acids. Written as DNA, the CDR3 is TGTGCCAGCAACCCCAGTAGCGGGGCCTACGAGCAGTACTTC. Translating gives CASNPSSGAYEQYF.

The V call is TRBV2, the J call TRBJ2-4; tentatively, D is TRBD1 (5 bases). Trimming removed 11 bases at V and 1 base at J, with 12 bases between. Germline V gene lookup returns CDR1 SNHLY and CDR2 FYNNEI. The CDR3 is made up of 13 amino acids. This CDR3 reads CAGQTGAKNIQYF. For the CDR3, the DNA is TGTGCCGGACAAACTGGGGCCAAAAACATTCAGTACTTC.